This is a list of T cell receptor beta chains from one sample in a study of Ad26.COV2.S vaccination and SARS-CoV-2 variants. The protocol was immunoSEQ multiplex PCR, while the TCRdb copy is restricted to in-frame clones and leaves out a portion. The sample gives hundreds of thousands of clones, about 92% of which show up once; 3% to 5% is in the top ten. The sample in question was peripheral blood, obtained after recovery from COVID-19. These receptors were collected from a human donor who had recovered from COVID-19. Both conserved end residues are part of each CDR3. Each record gives: V gene, D gene, J gene, clone size, CDR3 protein, CDR3 DNA. A D gene is named only where the DNA matches it firmly. Size values are once, few and many counts, or a class for expanded clones, and some rows have none.

TRBV5-1	NA	TRBJ2-3	NA	CASSLNDRVPYF	TGCGCCAGCAGCTTGAACGACAGAGTCCCGTATTTT
TRBV7-2	NA	TRBJ2-1	few	CASSLAGPGAFDEQFF	TGTGCCAGCAGCTTAGCGGGACCAGGGGCTTTCGATGAGCAGTTCTTC
TRBV29-1	NA	TRBJ1-5	NA	CSVGHSNQPQHF	TGCAGCGTTGGACATAGCAATCAGCCCCAGCATTTT
TRBV5-8	NA	TRBJ1-5	once	CASSSLLTENSNQPQHF	TGTGCCAGCAGCTCGTTACTGACGGAGAATAGCAATCAGCCCCAGCATTTT
TRBV4-1	NA	TRBJ1-1	NA	CASSRVPEPRTEAFF	TGCGCCAGCAGCCGCGTTCCGGAACCCAGGACTGAAGCTTTCTTT
TRBV27	NA	TRBJ1-1	NA	CASRVNTEAFF	TGTGCCAGCAGGGTAAACACTGAAGCTTTCTTT
TRBV2	NA	TRBJ1-6	NA	CATQRASSYNSPLHF	TGTGCCACGCAACGGGCCAGCTCCTATAATTCACCCCTCCACTTT
TRBV29-1	NA	TRBJ1-2	NA	CSVAGANYGYTF	TGCAGCGTGGCAGGAGCAAACTATGGCTACACCTTC
TRBV19	NA	TRBJ2-3	once	CASSIFRGASDTQYF	TGTGCCAGTAGTATTTTTCGGGGGGCGTCAGATACGCAGTATTTT
TRBV27	NA	TRBJ1-6	NA	CASRLPSGNSPLHF	TGTGCCAGCAGGCTCCCCAGTGGGAATTCACCCCTCCACTTT
TRBV4-1	TRBD2	TRBJ2-3	NA	CASSQVAGGNVDPDTQYF	TGCGCCAGCAGCCAGGTAGCGGGGGGGAATGTAGATCCAGATACGCAGTATTTT
TRBV9	TRBD2	TRBJ2-1	NA	CASSVDAGGLPEQFF	TGTGCCAGCAGCGTAGACGCGGGGGGGCTCCCTGAGCAGTTCTTC
TRBV7-2	NA	TRBJ2-3	NA	CASSSRASTDTQYF	TGTGCCAGCAGCTCTCGAGCTAGTACAGATACGCAGTATTTT
TRBV6-2/TRBV6-3	NA	TRBJ1-1	NA	CASSYRSTGGLREAFF	TGTGCCAGCAGTTATCGGTCGACGGGGGGCCTTAGGGAGGCTTTCTTT
TRBV7-8	NA	TRBJ2-7	once	CASSSERDTEFYEQYF	TGTGCCAGCAGCTCAGAACGGGACACAGAGTTTTACGAGCAGTACTTC
TRBV11-2	TRBD1	TRBJ1-3	NA	CASSPTGTAGNTIYF	TGTGCCAGCAGCCCGACCGGGACAGCTGGAAACACCATATATTTT
TRBV24-1	TRBD1	TRBJ1-2	NA	CATSDPDREYGYTF	TGTGCCACCAGTGACCCGGACAGGGAGTATGGCTACACCTTC
TRBV7-2	TRBD2	TRBJ2-1	NA	CASSWGTSGGRFF	TGTGCCAGCAGCTGGGGGACTAGCGGGGGTCGGTTCTTC
TRBV27	TRBD2	TRBJ2-5	NA	CASRASGGPQETQYF	TGTGCCAGTAGAGCTAGCGGGGGACCTCAAGAGACCCAGTACTTC
TRBV7-2	NA	TRBJ1-2	NA	CASSLGQAVNYGYTF	TGTGCCAGCAGCTTAGGGCAGGCTGTAAACTATGGCTACACCTTC
TRBV2	NA	TRBJ2-5	NA	CASSGYRFQETQYF	TGTGCCAGCTCAGGATACCGCTTCCAAGAGACCCAGTACTTC
TRBV5-6	NA	TRBJ1-5	NA	CASSQGVGRPNQPQHF	TGTGCCAGCAGCCAAGGGGTTGGGCGTCCCAATCAGCCCCAGCATTTT
TRBV6-5	TRBD1	TRBJ2-2	few	CASRQGAGELFF	TGTGCCAGCAGACAGGGGGCCGGGGAGCTGTTTTTT
TRBV7-5	NA	TRBJ2-3	NA	CARSFQNPGQGVADTQYF	TGTGCCAGAAGCTTCCAGAACCCGGGACAGGGTGTTGCAGATACGCAGTATTTT
TRBV18	NA	TRBJ2-5	NA	CASSPLETQYF	TGTGCCAGCTCACCACTAGAGACCCAGTACTTC
TRBV7-6	TRBD2	TRBJ2-1	NA	CASSYQTSGGVNEQFF	TGTGCCAGCAGCTACCAGACTAGCGGGGGTGTGAATGAGCAGTTCTTC
TRBV2	NA	TRBJ1-2	NA	CASSPQDYGYTF	TGTGCCAGCAGTCCACAAGACTATGGCTACACCTTC
TRBV3-1/TRBV3-2	NA	TRBJ2-5	NA	CASTTFDRSGLGTQYF	TGTGCCAGCACCACATTTGACCGCTCTGGCCTCGGGACCCAGTACTTC
TRBV9	TRBD1	TRBJ1-1	NA	CASSVPLQGESFF	TGTGCCAGCAGCGTACCGCTACAGGGGGAGTCTTTCTTT
TRBV4-1	TRBD1	TRBJ1-4	NA	CASSQVAGGSEKLFF	TGCGCCAGCAGCCAAGTCGCAGGGGGTAGCGAAAAACTGTTTTTT
TRBV11-2	NA	TRBJ2-2	NA	CASSFLHGTNTGELFF	TGTGCCAGCAGCTTTTTACACGGGACTAACACCGGGGAGCTGTTTTTT
TRBV18	NA	TRBJ1-5	NA	CASSEMMSNQPQHF	TGTGCCAGCTCAGAGATGATGAGCAATCAGCCCCAGCATTTT
TRBV11-2	NA	TRBJ2-2	NA	CASSLWRGNTGELFF	TGTGCCAGCAGCTTGTGGCGGGGGAACACCGGGGAGCTGTTTTTT
TRBV9	NA	TRBJ1-2	few	CASSVGGLNGYTF	TGTGCCAGCAGCGTAGGGGGATTGAATGGCTACACCTTC
TRBV6-5	TRBD1	TRBJ1-2	NA	CASSQTGSGYTF	TGTGCCAGCAGTCAGACAGGGTCTGGCTACACCTTC
TRBV5-1	NA	TRBJ1-6	NA	CASSLSGYNSPLHF	TGCGCCAGCAGCTTGTCCGGGTATAATTCACCCCTCCACTTT
TRBV5-5	NA	TRBJ1-4	NA	CASSLGATNEKLFF	TGTGCCAGCAGCTTGGGTGCAACTAATGAAAAACTGTTTTTT
TRBV2	NA	TRBJ2-5	NA	CASSVEETQYF	TGTGCCAGCAGTGTCGAAGAGACCCAGTACTTC
TRBV9	NA	TRBJ1-1	NA	CASSVGMNTEAFF	TGTGCCAGCAGCGTAGGCATGAACACTGAAGCTTTCTTT
TRBV19	NA	TRBJ2-3	NA	CASTLADTQYF	TGTGCCAGTACTCTAGCAGATACGCAGTATTTT
TRBV10-3	NA	TRBJ1-1	NA	CAIRWGGNTEAFF	TGTGCCATCAGGTGGGGAGGGAACACTGAAGCTTTCTTT
TRBV18	NA	TRBJ2-7	NA	CASSLLRTAAYEQYF	TGTGCCAGCTCCTTATTGCGGACCGCTGCCTACGAGCAGTACTTC
TRBV19	NA	TRBJ2-1	NA	CASSISSGGPYNEQFF	TGTGCCAGTAGTATCTCGAGTGGGGGCCCCTACAATGAGCAGTTCTTC
TRBV3-1/TRBV3-2	TRBD1	TRBJ1-1	NA	CASSHLDRGRTEAFF	TGTGCCAGCAGCCACCTGGACAGGGGGCGTACTGAAGCTTTCTTT
TRBV5-1	NA	TRBJ2-4	NA	CASTPAPEPLAKNIQYF	TGCGCCAGCACCCCGGCGCCAGAACCCTTAGCCAAAAACATTCAGTACTTC
TRBV6-6	TRBD1	TRBJ1-2	NA	CASRPDRVASGGYTF	TGTGCCAGCAGACCAGACAGGGTGGCAAGTGGAGGCTACACCTTC
TRBV19	NA	TRBJ1-2	NA	CASSWGPQGYTF	TGTGCCAGTAGTTGGGGTCCGCAAGGCTACACCTTC
TRBV6-5	TRBD2	TRBJ2-7	NA	CASSSPSGGSYEQYF	TGTGCCAGCAGTTCTCCTAGCGGGGGTTCCTACGAGCAGTACTTC
TRBV5-1	NA	TRBJ1-1	NA	CASSLGLMNTEAFF	TGCGCCAGCAGCTTGGGGTTGATGAACACTGAAGCTTTCTTT